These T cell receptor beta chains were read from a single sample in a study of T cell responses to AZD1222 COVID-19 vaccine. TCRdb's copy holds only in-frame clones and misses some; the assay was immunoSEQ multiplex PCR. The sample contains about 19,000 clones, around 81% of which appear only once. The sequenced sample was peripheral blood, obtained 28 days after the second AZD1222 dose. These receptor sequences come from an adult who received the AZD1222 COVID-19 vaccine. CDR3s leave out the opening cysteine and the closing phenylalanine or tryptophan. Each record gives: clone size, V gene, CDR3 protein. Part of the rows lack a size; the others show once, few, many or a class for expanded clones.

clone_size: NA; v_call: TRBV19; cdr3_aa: ASSIMGYEQF
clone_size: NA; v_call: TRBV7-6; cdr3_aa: ASSLSPRDGYT
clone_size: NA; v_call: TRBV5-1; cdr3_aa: ASSLFGLNTGELF
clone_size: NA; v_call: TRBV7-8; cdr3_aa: ASSLEQGYGQPQH
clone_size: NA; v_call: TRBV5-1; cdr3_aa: ASSGTATNEKLF
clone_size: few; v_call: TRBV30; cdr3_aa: AWSGNSPLH
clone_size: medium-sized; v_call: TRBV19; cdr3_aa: ASRIAGEKAF
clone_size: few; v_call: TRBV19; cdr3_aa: ASSIPRANTGELF
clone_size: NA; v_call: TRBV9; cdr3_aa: ASSYSDRDLGEQY
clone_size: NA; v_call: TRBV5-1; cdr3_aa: ASSSDRAGQETQY
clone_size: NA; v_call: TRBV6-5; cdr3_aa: ASSYQGQGFADTQY
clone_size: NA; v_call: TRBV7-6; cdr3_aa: ASSQTTGTEQY
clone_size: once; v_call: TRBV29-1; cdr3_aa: SVRTGGIAEAF
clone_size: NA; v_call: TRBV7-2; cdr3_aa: ASSLGRDRVTGYT
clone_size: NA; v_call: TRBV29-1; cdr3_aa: SVTRGTNTEAF
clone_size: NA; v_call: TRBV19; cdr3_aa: ASSADREGNQPQH
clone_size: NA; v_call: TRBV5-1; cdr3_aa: ASSLASWQLQGYT
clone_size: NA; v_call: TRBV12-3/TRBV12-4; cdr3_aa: ASSLARQGELF
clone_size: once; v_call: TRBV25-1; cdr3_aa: ASRPPRADGYT
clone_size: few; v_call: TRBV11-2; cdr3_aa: ASSLVGYEQY
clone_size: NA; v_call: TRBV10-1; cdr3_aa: ASSTSDTQY
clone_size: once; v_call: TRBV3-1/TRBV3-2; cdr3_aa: ASSPGLAGSTDTQY
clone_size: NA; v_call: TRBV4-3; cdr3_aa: ASSQAPGQGYYGYT
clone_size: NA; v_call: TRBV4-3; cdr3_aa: ASSQDRLNEQF
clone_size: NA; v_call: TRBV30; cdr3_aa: AWSVTLLGYT
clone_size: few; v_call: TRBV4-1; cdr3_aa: ASSQTGTQNYGYT
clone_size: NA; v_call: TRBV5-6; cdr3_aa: ASSLGLAAYYEQY
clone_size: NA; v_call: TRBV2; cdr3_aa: ASSRQDGYEQY